The 2 T cell receptor beta chains below come from one sample, sequenced in a study of cytomegalovirus exposure and HLA in healthy donors listed by TCRdb under 2017. The library was produced with the immunoSEQ multiplex PCR assay. As stored in TCRdb, this immuneACCESS dataset retains in-frame rearrangements with V and J assigned. A fraction of the clones does not appear; measured against another copy, unresolved V genes explain less than half of the discrepancy, and the remainder lacks a known reason. Within this sample are tens of thousands of clones, with roughly 93% of them counted one time only. The ten largest clonotypes hold about 3.9% of the sample. Sequenced: PBMCs. The receptors were gathered from a woman younger than 45 in good health and CMV-seronegative.

This sequence joins TRBV28 and TRBJ1-4, with 7 bases aligning to TRBD1. The V gene end was trimmed by 5 bases and the J gene end by 7 bases; junction bases not matched to a gene: 7. Germline V CDR1 and CDR2: MDHEN, SYDVKM. The CDR3 contains 14 residues. The CDR3 sequence is CASSVQGRGEKLFF. DNA for the CDR3: TGTGCCAGCAGTGTACAGGGGCGGGGTGAAAAACTGTTTTTT. Filled out from reference TRBV28 and TRBJ1-4, the complete variable domain reads DVKVTQSSRYLVKRTGEKVFLECVQDMDHENMFWYRQDPGLGLRLIYFSYDVKMKEKGDIPEGYSVSREKKERFSLILESASTNQTSMYLCASSVQGRGEKLFFGSGTQLSVL.

The gene calls are TRBV7-2 and TRBJ2-3; perhaps TRBD2 as D (6 bases). CDR1 is SGHTA, CDR2 FQGNSA, per germline. There are 16 residues in the CDR3. The V and J ends lost 1 base and 2 bases respectively, with 13 bases between them. In nucleotides, the CDR3 is TGTGCCAGCAGCTTAGGACCCGGGGGATACACAGATACGCAGTATTTT. Protein: CASSLGPGGYTDTQYF.